This T cell receptor beta chain is drawn from a study of PD-1 blockade in classical Hodgkin lymphoma. The study's findings and limits: Relative to healthy donors, newly diagnosed patients reportedly had lower baseline TCR diversity, which was reported as lower still in relapsed/refractory patients. By C4D1, diversity of CD4+ TCRs had risen significantly, whereas that of CD8+ TCRs had not. Patients who began taking nivolumab under 1 year after ASCT were left out. Complete responders possessed baseline diversity comparable to newly diagnosed patients.

Germline V CDR1 and CDR2: SQVTM, ANQGSEA. Germline trimming cut 3 bases from V and 8 bases from J; bases unmatched to any gene: 0. The CDR3 sequence is 11 residues long. Points on this clone: Its matching antigen is unknown.

Libraries were prepared by immunoSEQ multiplex PCR; TCRdb keeps only in-frame clonotypes and omits some of them. The sample shows 40,000 to 50,000 clones, 70% to 90% of them seen only once. Exposure to brentuximab vedotin varied, and each patient had relapsed following autologous stem cell transplantation. Specimen: peripheral blood mononuclear cells (PBMCs), collected before the second cycle of nivolumab. The TCR was taken from a human donor with classical Hodgkin lymphoma. V is TRBV29-1 and J is TRBJ1-2; TRBD1 aligns across 10 bases. Here the CDR3 reads CSVETGGGYTF. The DNA for the CDR3 is TGCAGCGTTGAGACAGGGGGCGGCTACACCTTC.